This TCR beta chain came from a study of blood T cell repertoires in COVID-19 (TCRdb year 2020). At the level of the whole study: Samples from collaborators originated in the United States, Italy and Spain and spanned both the acute and convalescent phases of COVID-19. The material from the prospective study consisted of cDNA or gDNA derived from T cells, B-cell-depleted T cells, or PBMCs. Deeply sampled blood TCRbeta repertoires from subjects exposed to, actively infected with, or recovered from COVID-19 were included in the dataset. The repertoires were released in a freely available public database intended as a resource for research on the immune response to SARS-CoV-2. Samples came from the ongoing ImmuneRACE study (first 160 participants) plus 1,254 subjects from 6 global collaborators. A de-identified subject ID, COVID-19 status, age in years and sex were almost always included in the sample metadata. Where HLA class I and class II types were available, the types were taken from metadata supplied by the sample provider, not from assay-based typing.

As concerns this clone: The antigen this receptor binds is unknown. Per-base qualities were not stored, and no clone one base away is much larger.

The immunoSEQ Assay, a bias-controlled multiplex PCR, was used to amplify TCRbeta CDR3 regions from genomic DNA. Per the source publication's procedure: The number of nucleated cells in each sample was estimated by amplification of reference gene primers within the assay. To quantify the absolute abundance of each unique TCRbeta CDR3 rearrangement, sequence reads were collapsed and filtered. For each sample, productive Simpson clonality was calculated as the square root of Simpson's diversity index across productive rearrangements. The table comes from immuneACCESS by way of TCRdb, which keeps in-frame sequences with V and J called. Part of the clones is missing from these tables; in studies checked, under half for an unresolved V gene and the rest for unknown reasons. Clone size and the V and J calls come from that table; the DNA yielded D and trimming. For this sample the table gives roughly 250,000 clones, of which under 85% were detected only once. In total, the top ten clones hold 0.87% of the sample.

Study-wide conclusions, independent of this receptor: The amount of clinical and demographic metadata varied by source and participant and was provided uncurated.

The junction shows trimming of 4 bases on V and 6 bases on J, and the gene matches do not reach 19 bases of it. There are 18 amino acids in the CDR3, from cysteine to phenylalanine inclusive. Only the CDR3 DNA stays, 54 bases, in frame from base 1. From a lookup of the germline V gene, CDR1 and CDR2 are SGHVS and FNYEAQ. At one collaborating source in Seattle, patients were enrolled during active infection and were followed longitudinally through the course of disease. Collaborating institutions collected whole blood in K2EDTA tubes following their own protocols. For TCRbeta analysis, collaborators shipped samples in one of three forms: frozen whole blood, isolated PBMCs, or DNA extracted from either of those sample types.

The clonotype originates from a human donor with COVID-19, enrolled during active disease. The donor label of this sample is uncertain. Sequencing was carried out using peripheral blood. The chain uses TRBV7-6 and TRBJ2-3; the central 7 bases match TRBD2. The sequenced DNA is TGTGCCAGCAGCTCCCTCAGGAGCGAGGGAGGGCCGGGGGATACGCAGTATTTT. Its protein reads: CASSSLRSEGGPGDTQYF.